This T cell receptor beta chain was profiled in a study of identical twins. Using its own MiXCR run on the 5' RACE reads, TCRdb lists one record per CDR3 protein. The table records 400,000 to 500,000 distinct CDR3 sequences, around 20% of them present only once. V lost 6 bases to trimming and J lost 1 base; unmatched junction nucleotides: 11. The CDR3 runs to 16 residues. CDR1 and CDR2 (germline): MNHEY, SMNVEV (reference sequence). The V gene is TRBV27, the J gene TRBJ1-1; 7 bases fit TRBD1. The TCR sequence derives from a man in his forties or fifties in good health. Sequencing was done on a sample of naive T cells sorted from blood. The CDR3 sequence is CASSPLTGHWNTEAFF. Here the CDR3 DNA reads TGTGCCAGCAGCCCATTGACAGGGCATTGGAACACTGAAGCTTTCTTT.